The subject of this entry is one T cell receptor (beta chain). The specificity of this receptor is unknown. Base qualities are not recorded, but no much larger clone differs from it by a single base. The sample comes from a study of blood T cell repertoires in COVID-19 (dated by TCRdb to between 2020 and 2021). The study in broad terms: Samples from collaborators originated in the United States, Italy and Spain and spanned both the acute and convalescent phases of COVID-19. The repertoires were released in a freely available public database intended as a resource for research on the immune response to SARS-CoV-2. HLA class I and class II types, where available, came from metadata supplied by the sample provider rather than from assay-based typing. Sample metadata almost always included a de-identified subject ID, COVID-19 status, age in years and sex. Samples were obtained from the ongoing ImmuneRACE study (first 160 participants) and from 1,254 subjects provided by 6 global collaborators. The prospective study material was composed of cDNA or gDNA derived from T cells, B-cell-depleted T cells, or PBMCs. The dataset comprised deeply sampled blood TCRbeta repertoires from subjects exposed to, actively infected with, or recovered from COVID-19. The research as a whole found: How much clinical and demographic metadata was included differed by source and by participant, and the metadata was provided uncurated.

V was cut back by 0 bases and J by 7 bases, leaving a gap of 7 bases between them. Measured from the cysteine to the phenylalanine, the CDR3 is 13 residues long. Just CDR3 DNA is preserved here, 39 bases in frame from base 1. CDR1 is given as SGDLS and CDR2 as YYNGEE, both from the germline V gene. TCRbeta CDR3 regions were amplified from genomic DNA using the immunoSEQ Assay, a bias-controlled multiplex PCR. The authors processed their data as follows. Within the assay, amplification of reference gene primers was used to estimate how many nucleated cells each sample contained. To quantify the absolute abundance of each unique TCRbeta CDR3 rearrangement, sequence reads were collapsed and filtered. For each sample, productive Simpson clonality was calculated by taking the square root of Simpson's diversity index across productive rearrangements. TCRdb carries this immuneACCESS record with in-frame sequences only. Its versions omit some clonotypes, under half of them owing to an unresolved V gene in the studies checked, with the rest unexplained. For V, J and clone size, that table is used; D and trimming come from the DNA. Here the sample has around 100,000 clones; 91% occur a single time. The leading ten clones occupy about 1.8% of the sample.

Each collaborating institution followed its own protocols to collect whole blood in K2EDTA tubes. Collaborator samples were shipped for TCRbeta analysis as frozen whole blood, isolated PBMCs, or DNA extracted from either sample type. This clonotype was sampled from a human donor with active COVID-19. The donor label of this sample is uncertain. The sequencing input was peripheral blood. The V and J genes are TRBV9 and TRBJ2-2; no D gene call is confident. The nucleotides are TGTGCCAGCAGCGTAGAAACGGGCGGGGAGCTGTTTTTT. It codes for CASSVETGGELFF.